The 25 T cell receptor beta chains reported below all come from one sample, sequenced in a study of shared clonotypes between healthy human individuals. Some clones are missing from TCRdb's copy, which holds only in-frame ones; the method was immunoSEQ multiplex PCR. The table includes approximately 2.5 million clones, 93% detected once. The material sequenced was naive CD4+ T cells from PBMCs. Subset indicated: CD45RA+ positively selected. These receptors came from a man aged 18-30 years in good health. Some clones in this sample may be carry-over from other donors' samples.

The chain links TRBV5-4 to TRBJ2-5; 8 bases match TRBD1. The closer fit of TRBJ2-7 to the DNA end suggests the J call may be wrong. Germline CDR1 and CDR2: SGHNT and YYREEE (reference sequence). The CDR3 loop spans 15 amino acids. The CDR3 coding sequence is TGTGCCAGCAGCTCGCGAGAGACAGGGGCCTACGAGCAGTACTTC. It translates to CASSSRETGAYEQYF.

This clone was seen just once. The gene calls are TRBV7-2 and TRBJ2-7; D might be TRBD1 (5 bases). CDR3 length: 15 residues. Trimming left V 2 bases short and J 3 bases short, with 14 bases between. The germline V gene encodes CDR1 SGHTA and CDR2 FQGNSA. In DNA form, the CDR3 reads TGTGCCAGCAGCTTACTGGCAGGGCCCATCTACGAGCAGTACTTC. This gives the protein CASSLLAGPIYEQYF.

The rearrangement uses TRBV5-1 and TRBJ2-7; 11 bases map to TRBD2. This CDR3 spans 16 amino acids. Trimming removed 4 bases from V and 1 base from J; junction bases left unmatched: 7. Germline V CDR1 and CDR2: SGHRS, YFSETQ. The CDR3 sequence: CASSGGTSGLSYEQYF. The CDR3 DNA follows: TGCGCCAGCAGCGGGGGGACTAGCGGATTATCCTACGAGCAGTACTTC.

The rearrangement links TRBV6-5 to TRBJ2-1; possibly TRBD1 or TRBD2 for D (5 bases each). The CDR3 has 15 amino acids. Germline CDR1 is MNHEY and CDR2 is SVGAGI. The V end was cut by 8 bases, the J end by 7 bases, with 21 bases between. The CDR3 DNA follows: TGTGCCAGCCGGGGTGGGGGTTCTCAAGGAAATGAGCAGTTCTTC. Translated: CASRGGGSQGNEQFF.

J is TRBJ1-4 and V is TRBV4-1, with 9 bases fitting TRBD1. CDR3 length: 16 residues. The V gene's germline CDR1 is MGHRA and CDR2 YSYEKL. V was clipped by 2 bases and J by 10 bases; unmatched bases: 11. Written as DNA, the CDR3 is TGCGCCAGCAGCCAACTCGGGACAGGGTATTCGGGAAAACTGTTTTTT. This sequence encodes CASSQLGTGYSGKLFF.

The CDR3: CASSSREQGSGELFF. The CDR3 DNA is TGTGCCAGCAGCTCAAGAGAACAGGGTTCCGGGGAGCTGTTTTTT. V and J are TRBV7-2 and TRBJ2-2; perhaps TRBD1 as D (6 bases). The V end was cut by 4 bases, the J end by 6 bases, with 15 bases between. This CDR3 has 15 amino acids. Per the germline V gene, CDR1 is SGHTA and CDR2 is FQGNSA.

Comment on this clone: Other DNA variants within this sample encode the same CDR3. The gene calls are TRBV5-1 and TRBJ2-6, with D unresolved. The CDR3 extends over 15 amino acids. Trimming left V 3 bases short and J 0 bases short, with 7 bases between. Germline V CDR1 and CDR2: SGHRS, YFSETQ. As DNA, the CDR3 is TGCGCCAGCAGCTCCGCAGTCTCTGGGGCCAACGTCCTGACTTTC. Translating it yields CASSSAVSGANVLTF.

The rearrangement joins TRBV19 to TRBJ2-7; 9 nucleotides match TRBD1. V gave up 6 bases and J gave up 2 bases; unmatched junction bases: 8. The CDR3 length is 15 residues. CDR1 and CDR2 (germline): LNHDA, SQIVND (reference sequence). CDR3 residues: CASSLYRDRAYEQYF. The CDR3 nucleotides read TGTGCCAGTAGCCTGTACCGGGACAGGGCCTACGAGCAGTACTTC.

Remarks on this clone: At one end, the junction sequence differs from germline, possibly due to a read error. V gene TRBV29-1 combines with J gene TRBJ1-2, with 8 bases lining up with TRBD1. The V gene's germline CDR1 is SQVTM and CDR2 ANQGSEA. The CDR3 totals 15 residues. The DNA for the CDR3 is TGCCGCGTTGCGACAGGGGTCGCGGTAGGCTATGGCTACACCTTC. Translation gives CRVATGVAVGYGYTF.

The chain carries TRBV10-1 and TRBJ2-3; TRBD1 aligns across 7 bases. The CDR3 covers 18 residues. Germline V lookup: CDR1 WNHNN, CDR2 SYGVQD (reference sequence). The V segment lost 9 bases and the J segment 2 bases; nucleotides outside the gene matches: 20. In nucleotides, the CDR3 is TGCGCCAGAGGGGGCGAGACGCCAGTACCGCCTGTCACAGATACGCAGTATTTT. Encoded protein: CARGGETPVPPVTDTQYF.

The CDR3 bases are TGTGCCAGCAGCCCGGGTTCCGGGACAGCACAAGAGACCCAGTACTTC. Translated: CASSPGSGTAQETQYF. The chain has TRBV5-4 and TRBJ2-5; TRBD1 matches 7 bases. V dropped 4 bases and J dropped 2; count of bases not matched to a gene: 11. The CDR3 contains 16 residues. Germline V gives CDR1 SGHNT, CDR2 YYREEE (reference sequence).

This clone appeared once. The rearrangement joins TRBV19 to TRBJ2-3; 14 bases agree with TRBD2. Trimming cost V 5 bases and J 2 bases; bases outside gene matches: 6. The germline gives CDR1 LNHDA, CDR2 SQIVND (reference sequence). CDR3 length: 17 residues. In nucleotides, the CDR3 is TGTGCCAGTAGTCTTCCGGGACTAGCGGGGGACACAGATACGCAGTATTTT. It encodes CASSLPGLAGDTDTQYF.

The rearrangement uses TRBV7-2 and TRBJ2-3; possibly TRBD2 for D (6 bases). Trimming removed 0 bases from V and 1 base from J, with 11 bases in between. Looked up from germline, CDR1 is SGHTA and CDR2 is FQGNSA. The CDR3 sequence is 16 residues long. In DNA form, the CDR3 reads TGTGCCAGCAGCTTAGCGCGGGGCGGGGGCACAGATACGCAGTATTTT. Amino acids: CASSLARGGGTDTQYF.

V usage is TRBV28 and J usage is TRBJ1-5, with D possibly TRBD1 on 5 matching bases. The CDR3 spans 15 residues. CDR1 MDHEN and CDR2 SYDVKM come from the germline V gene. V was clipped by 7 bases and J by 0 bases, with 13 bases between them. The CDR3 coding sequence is TGTGCCAGCACCCTCGGGGGGAATAGCAATCAGCCCCAGCATTTT. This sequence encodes CASTLGGNSNQPQHF.

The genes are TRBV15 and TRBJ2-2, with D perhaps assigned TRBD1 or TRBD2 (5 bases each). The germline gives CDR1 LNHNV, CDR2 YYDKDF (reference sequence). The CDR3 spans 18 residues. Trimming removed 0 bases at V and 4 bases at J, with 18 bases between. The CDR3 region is CATSRELVARGSTGELFF. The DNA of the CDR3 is TGTGCCACCAGCAGAGAGCTGGTAGCGAGGGGATCCACCGGGGAGCTGTTTTTT. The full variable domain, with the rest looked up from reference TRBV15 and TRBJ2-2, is DAMVIQNPRYQVTQFGKPVTLSCSQTLNHNVMYWYQQKSSQAPKLLFHYYDKDFNNEADTPDNFQSRRPNTSFCFLDIRSPGLGDTAMYLCATSRELVARGSTGELFFGEGSRLTVL.

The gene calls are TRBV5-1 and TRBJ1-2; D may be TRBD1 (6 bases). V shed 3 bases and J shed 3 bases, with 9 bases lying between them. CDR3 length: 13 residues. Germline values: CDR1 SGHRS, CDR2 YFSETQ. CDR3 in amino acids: CASSSPGDYGYTF. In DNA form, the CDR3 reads TGCGCCAGCAGCTCCCCAGGGGACTATGGCTACACCTTC. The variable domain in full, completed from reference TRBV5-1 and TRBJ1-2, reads KAGVTQTPRYLIKTRGQQVTLSCSPISGHRSVSWYQQTPGQGLQFLFEYFSETQRNKGNFPGRFSGRQFSNSRSEMNVSTLELGDSALYLCASSSPGDYGYTFGSGTRLTVV.

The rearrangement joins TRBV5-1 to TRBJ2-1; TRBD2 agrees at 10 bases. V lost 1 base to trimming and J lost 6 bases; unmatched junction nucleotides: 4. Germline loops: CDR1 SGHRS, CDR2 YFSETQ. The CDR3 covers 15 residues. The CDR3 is CASSLTSGIVNEQFF. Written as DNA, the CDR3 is TGCGCCAGCAGCTTGACTAGCGGGATTGTCAATGAGCAGTTCTTC.

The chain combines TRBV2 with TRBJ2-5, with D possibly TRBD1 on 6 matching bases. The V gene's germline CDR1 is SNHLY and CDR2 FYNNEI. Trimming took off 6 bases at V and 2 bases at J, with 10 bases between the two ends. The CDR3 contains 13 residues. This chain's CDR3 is CASSRTVQETQYF. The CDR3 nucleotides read TGTGCCAGCAGCCGGACAGTTCAAGAGACCCAGTACTTC. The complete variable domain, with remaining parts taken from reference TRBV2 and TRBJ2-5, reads EPEVTQTPSHQVTQMGQEVILRCVPISNHLYFYWYRQILGQKVEFLVSFYNNEISEKSEIFDDQFSVERPDGSNFTLKIRSTKLEDSAMYFCASSRTVQETQYFGPGTRLLVL.

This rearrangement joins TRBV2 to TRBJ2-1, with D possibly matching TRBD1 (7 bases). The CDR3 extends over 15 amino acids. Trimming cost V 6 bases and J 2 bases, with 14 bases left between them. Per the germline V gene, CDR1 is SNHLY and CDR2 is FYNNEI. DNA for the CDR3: TGTGCCAGCAGCCTCGGAGGGGGCGCCTACAATGAGCAGTTCTTC. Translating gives CASSLGGGAYNEQFF.

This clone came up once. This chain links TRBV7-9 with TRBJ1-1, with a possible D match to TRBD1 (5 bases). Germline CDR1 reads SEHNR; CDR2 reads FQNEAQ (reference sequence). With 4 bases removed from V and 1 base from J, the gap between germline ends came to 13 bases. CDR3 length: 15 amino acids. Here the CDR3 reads CASSSPGGKNTEAFF. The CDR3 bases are TGTGCCAGCAGCTCCCCGGGGGGGAAGAACACTGAAGCTTTCTTT. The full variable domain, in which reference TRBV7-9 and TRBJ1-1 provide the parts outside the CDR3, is DTGVSQNPRHKITKRGQNVTFRCDPISEHNRLYWYRQTLGQGPEFLTYFQNEAQLEKSRLLSDRFSAERPKGSFSTLEIQRTEQGDSAMYLCASSSPGGKNTEAFFGQGTRLTVV.

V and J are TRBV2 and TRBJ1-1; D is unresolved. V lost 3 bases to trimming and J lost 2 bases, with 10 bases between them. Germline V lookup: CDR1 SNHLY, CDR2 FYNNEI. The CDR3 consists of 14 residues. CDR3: CASSEVRHNTEAFF. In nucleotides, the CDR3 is TGTGCCAGCAGTGAGGTTAGACATAACACTGAAGCTTTCTTT.

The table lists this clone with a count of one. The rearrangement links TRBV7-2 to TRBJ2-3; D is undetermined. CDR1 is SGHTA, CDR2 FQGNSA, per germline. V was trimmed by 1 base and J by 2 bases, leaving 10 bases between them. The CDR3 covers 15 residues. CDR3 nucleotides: TGTGCCAGCAGCTTAGATGGTCGACTCACAGATACGCAGTATTTT. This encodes CASSLDGRLTDTQYF. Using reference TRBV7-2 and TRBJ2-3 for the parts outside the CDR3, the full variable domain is GAGVSQSPSNKVTEKGKDVELRCDPISGHTALYWYRQSLGQGLEFLIYFQGNSAPDKSGLPSDRFSAERTGGSVSTLTIQRTQQEDSAVYLCASSLDGRLTDTQYFGPGTRLTVL.

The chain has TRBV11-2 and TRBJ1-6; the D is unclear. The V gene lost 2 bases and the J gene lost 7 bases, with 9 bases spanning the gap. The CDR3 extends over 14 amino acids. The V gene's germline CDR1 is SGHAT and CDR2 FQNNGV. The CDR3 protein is CASSLILTNSPLHF. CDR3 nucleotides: TGTGCCAGCAGCTTAATCTTGACGAATTCACCCCTCCACTTT.

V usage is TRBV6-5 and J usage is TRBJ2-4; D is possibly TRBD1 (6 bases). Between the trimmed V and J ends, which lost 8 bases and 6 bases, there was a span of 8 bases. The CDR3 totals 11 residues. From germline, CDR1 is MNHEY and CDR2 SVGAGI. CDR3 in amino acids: CASLRGNIQYF. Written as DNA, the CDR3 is TGTGCCAGCCTCAGGGGAAACATTCAGTACTTC.

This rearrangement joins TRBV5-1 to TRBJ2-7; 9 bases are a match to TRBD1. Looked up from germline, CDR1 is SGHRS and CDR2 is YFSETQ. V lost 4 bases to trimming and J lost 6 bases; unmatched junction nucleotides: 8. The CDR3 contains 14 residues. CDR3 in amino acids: CASSRTGAGREQYF. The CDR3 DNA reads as TGCGCCAGCAGCCGGACAGGGGCTGGACGCGAGCAGTACTTC.